These T cell receptor beta chains were read from a single sample in a study of T-cell reconstitution after alpha-beta-depleted transplantation in children. TCRdb analysed the PCR reads with MiXCR anew, one entry per CDR3 protein. The sample includes some 530,000 distinct CDR3 sequences, 9.5% to 15% of them seen just once. This specimen was PBMCs from the stem cell graft donor, taken from the stem cell graft. The source of these receptors is a human donor who donated a stem cell graft to a child with combined immunodeficiency. CDR3s include the opening cysteine and the closing phenylalanine or tryptophan. A D gene is named only where the DNA matches it firmly. Rows give clone size only sometimes, using once, few, many, or a class for an expanded clone.

J gene	CDR3 length	D gene	V gene	clone size	CDR3 protein	CDR3 DNA
TRBJ1-2	13	.	TRBV29-1	few	CSVREGVVDGYTF	TGCAGCGTTCGCGAGGGGGTTGTTGATGGCTACACCTTC
TRBJ2-1	15	TRBD2	TRBV7-2	.	CASSLSGALFNEQFF	TGTGCCAGCAGCCTTAGCGGGGCCTTATTCAATGAGCAGTTCTTC
TRBJ2-2	15	.	TRBV4-3	.	CASSQVRANTGELFF	TGCGCCAGCAGCCAAGTACGGGCGAACACCGGGGAGCTGTTTTTT
TRBJ2-1	15	TRBD2	TRBV10-3	many	CAISTRATSGNEQFF	TGTGCCATCAGTACAAGGGCGACTAGCGGAAATGAGCAGTTCTTC
TRBJ2-7	14	.	TRBV20-1	few	CSARGSSLTYEQYF	TGCAGTGCTAGAGGGTCCAGTCTTACATACGAGCAGTACTTC
TRBJ2-1	15	TRBD2	TRBV7-8	.	CASSRTSGGAREQFF	TGTGCCAGCAGCCGGACTAGCGGGGGGGCACGGGAGCAGTTCTTC
TRBJ2-6	16	TRBD2	TRBV25-1	many	CASSDPAGKRANVLTF	TGTGCCAGCAGTGACCCAGCGGGGAAGAGGGCCAACGTCCTGACTTTC
TRBJ1-2	14	.	TRBV7-9	.	CASSSSQRGYGYTF	TGTGCCAGCAGTTCCTCTCAAAGGGGCTATGGCTACACCTTC
TRBJ2-1	14	TRBD2	TRBV10-3	.	CAISLAGGPNEQFF	TGTGCCATCAGTTTAGCGGGAGGGCCAAATGAGCAGTTCTTC
TRBJ2-2	13	.	TRBV7-9	many	CASLDWHTGELFF	TGTGCCAGTTTGGACTGGCACACCGGGGAGCTGTTTTTT
TRBJ2-1	13	.	TRBV12-3/TRBV12-4	many	CASSLGSGNEQFF	TGTGCCAGCAGTTTGGGATCGGGTAATGAGCAGTTCTTC
TRBJ2-1	16	TRBD1	TRBV9	many	CASSVGGQGGLNEQFF	TGTGCCAGCAGCGTAGGGGGACAGGGAGGCTTGAATGAGCAGTTCTTC
TRBJ2-1	15	.	TRBV12-3/TRBV12-4	few	CASRAGTGFYNEQFF	TGTGCCAGCAGAGCCGGGACTGGCTTCTACAATGAGCAGTTCTTC
TRBJ2-3	17	.	TRBV5-5	.	CASSLAVGGTSTDTQYF	TGTGCCAGCAGCTTGGCCGTGGGGGGAACTAGCACAGATACGCAGTATTTT
TRBJ2-2	15	TRBD2	TRBV7-2	many	CASSFLAGNTGELFF	TGTGCCAGCAGCTTCCTAGCGGGAAACACCGGGGAGCTGTTTTTT
TRBJ2-1	16	.	TRBV5-5	few	CASSLIRTNGRDEQFF	TGTGCCAGCAGCTTGATTCGGACCAATGGACGGGATGAGCAGTTCTTC
TRBJ2-1	14	.	TRBV7-9	.	CASSFGGDYNEQFF	TGTGCCAGCAGCTTTGGCGGGGACTACAATGAGCAGTTCTTC
TRBJ2-1	13	TRBD2	TRBV4-1	.	CASSQGLFGEQFF	TGCGCCAGCAGCCAGGGACTATTTGGTGAGCAGTTCTTC
TRBJ2-2	15	.	TRBV3-1	.	CASSPRTFNTGELFF	TGTGCCAGCAGCCCCAGGACTTTTAACACCGGGGAGCTGTTTTTT
TRBJ2-1	14	.	TRBV24-1	many	CATSDLGPSDEQFF	TGTGCCACCAGTGATTTGGGACCAAGTGATGAGCAGTTCTTC
TRBJ2-1	12	.	TRBV7-3	many	CASSLSGNEQFF	TGTGCCAGCAGCTTAAGTGGTAATGAGCAGTTCTTC
TRBJ2-2	15	TRBD2	TRBV12-3/TRBV12-4	many	CASRLAGGYTGELFF	TGTGCCAGCAGGCTGGCGGGGGGTTACACCGGGGAGCTGTTTTTT
TRBJ2-3	13	.	TRBV10-3	.	CAISGLYTDTQYF	TGTGCCATCAGCGGACTCTACACAGATACGCAGTATTTT
TRBJ1-4	16	TRBD1	TRBV12-3/TRBV12-4	few	CASSRRQGADGEKLFF	TGTGCCAGCAGTCGACGCCAGGGGGCTGATGGTGAAAAACTGTTTTTT
TRBJ2-1	17	.	TRBV24-1	few	CATSDLKGRSSYNEQFF	TGTGCCACCAGTGACCTTAAGGGCCGTAGCTCCTACAATGAGCAGTTCTTC
TRBJ2-5	14	.	TRBV11-3	few	CASSQSSYQETQYF	TGTGCCAGCAGCCAGTCGTCGTACCAAGAGACCCAGTACTTC
TRBJ2-5	12	.	TRBV20-1	few	CSALGGPETQYF	TGCAGTGCGTTGGGGGGGCCCGAGACCCAGTACTTC
TRBJ2-1	14	TRBD1	TRBV30	.	CAWSLTGSYNEQFF	TGTGCCTGGAGTTTGACAGGGTCCTACAATGAGCAGTTCTTC
TRBJ1-2	15	.	TRBV6-5	many	CASSYDVSKEYGYTF	TGTGCCAGCAGTTACGACGTCTCGAAAGAATATGGCTACACCTTC
TRBJ1-6	14	.	TRBV10-2	few	CASSEYGRSSPLHF	TGCGCCAGCAGTGAGTATGGCAGGTCTTCACCCCTCCACTTT
TRBJ1-2	16	.	TRBV10-3	few	CAISGSRTAANYGYTF	TGTGCCATCAGTGGCAGCCGGACCGCTGCTAACTATGGCTACACCTTC
TRBJ2-7	14	.	TRBV29-1	many	CSVVGGPRAYEQYF	TGCAGCGTTGTTGGGGGCCCCCGGGCTTACGAGCAGTACTTC
TRBJ2-3	16	TRBD2	TRBV11-2	few	CASSLALVAGTDTQYF	TGTGCCAGCAGCTTAGCCTTGGTAGCGGGGACAGATACGCAGTATTTT
TRBJ2-2	15	.	TRBV27	few	CASSFFEENTGELFF	TGTGCCAGCAGTTTTTTTGAGGAGAACACCGGGGAGCTGTTTTTT
TRBJ1-2	12	.	TRBV7-3	many	CASSLNGYGYTF	TGTGCCAGCAGCTTAAATGGCTATGGCTACACCTTC
TRBJ2-5	13	.	TRBV6-5	many	CASSWRVQETQYF	TGTGCCAGCAGTTGGCGGGTACAAGAGACCCAGTACTTC
TRBJ2-3	15	TRBD1	TRBV2	.	CASSETTGLLDTQYF	TGTGCCAGCAGTGAAACGACAGGGCTTTTAGATACGCAGTATTTT
TRBJ1-1	14	TRBD1	TRBV5-1	.	CASSGGQGSAEAFF	TGCGCCAGCAGCGGGGGACAGGGTTCGGCTGAAGCTTTCTTT
TRBJ2-3	13	.	TRBV5-1	.	CASSPRLEGTQYF	TGCGCCAGCAGCCCGCGATTGGAGGGTACGCAGTATTTT
TRBJ2-1	18	.	TRBV7-3	many	CASSSDPEGAYRGNEQFF	TGTGCCAGCAGCTCAGATCCGGAGGGGGCCTACAGGGGAAATGAGCAGTTCTTC
TRBJ1-2	16	TRBD1	TRBV7-2	few	CASLTNRDRGDYGYTF	TGTGCCAGTTTGACAAACCGGGACAGGGGGGACTATGGCTACACCTTC
TRBJ2-3	14	.	TRBV14	once	CASSQEFVPDTQYF	TGTGCCAGCAGCCAAGAATTCGTTCCAGATACGCAGTATTTT
TRBJ2-1	16	TRBD2	TRBV28	many	CASSLWASGGANEQFF	TGTGCCAGCAGTTTATGGGCTAGCGGGGGGGCGAATGAGCAGTTCTTC
TRBJ2-3	15	.	TRBV7-2	.	CASSLRLAFTDTQYF	TGTGCCAGCAGCTTAAGGCTAGCTTTCACAGATACGCAGTATTTT
TRBJ2-2	18	TRBD2	TRBV20-1	.	CSARDTLAGGLLTGELFF	TGCAGTGCTAGAGATACCCTAGCGGGGGGCCTCCTTACCGGGGAGCTGTTTTTT
TRBJ2-2	15	TRBD1	TRBV5-1	many	CASSLRTGNTGELFF	TGTGCCAGCAGCTTACGGACAGGGAACACCGGGGAGCTGTTTTTT
TRBJ2-3	14	.	TRBV9	few	CASSVGWRTDTQYF	TGTGCCAGCAGCGTAGGATGGCGCACAGATACGCAGTATTTT
TRBJ1-2	15	.	TRBV2	.	CASSAPDLRDYGYTF	TGTGCCAGCAGCGCCCCAGACCTGAGAGATTATGGCTACACCTTC